This T cell receptor (beta chain) is from a study of blood T cell repertoires in COVID-19. Study details: Donors in the United States, Italy and Spain gave samples during acute or convalescent COVID-19. From T cells, B-cell-depleted T cells, or PBMCs came the material, which was cDNA or gDNA.

The Seattle patients, enrolled during active infection, were followed longitudinally. The CDR3 covers 15 residues. Germline V lookup: CDR1 MNHNS, CDR2 SASEGT. J was trimmed by 5 bases and V by 6 bases; bases with no gene match: 11. Original data processing: It was from reference gene primer amplification that nucleated cell counts were estimated. TCRdb keeps only in-frame clones here, not all; method: immunoSEQ multiplex PCR. That table supplies the V and J calls and clone size; D and trimming were determined from the DNA. In the table there are around 150,000 clones, roughly 82% of which are singletons.

The sample comprised peripheral blood. V and J are TRBV6-1 and TRBJ1-1, with 8 bases matching TRBD1. The sequence derives from a woman aged 40 to 50 with COVID-19, enrolled during active disease. CDR3 loop: CASRPPTGELTEAFF. The CDR3 DNA reads as TGTGCCAGCAGGCCACCGACAGGGGAGTTAACTGAAGCTTTCTTT.